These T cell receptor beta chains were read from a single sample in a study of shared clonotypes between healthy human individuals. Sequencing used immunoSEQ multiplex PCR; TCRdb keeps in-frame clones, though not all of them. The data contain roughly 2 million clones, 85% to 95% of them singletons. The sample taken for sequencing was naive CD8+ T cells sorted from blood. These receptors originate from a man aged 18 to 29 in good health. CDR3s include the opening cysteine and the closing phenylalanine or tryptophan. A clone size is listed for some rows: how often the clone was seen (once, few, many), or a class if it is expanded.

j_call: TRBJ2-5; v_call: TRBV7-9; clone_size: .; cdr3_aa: CASTPGLAGEETQYF
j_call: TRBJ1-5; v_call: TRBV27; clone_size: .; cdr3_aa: CASSFRQGGQPQHF
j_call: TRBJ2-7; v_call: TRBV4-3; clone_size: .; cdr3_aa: CASSSGTGGWEQYF
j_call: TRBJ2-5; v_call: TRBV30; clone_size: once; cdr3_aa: CAWRGWNQETQYF
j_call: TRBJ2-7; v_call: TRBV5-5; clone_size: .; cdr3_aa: CASSTFLGVDYEQYF
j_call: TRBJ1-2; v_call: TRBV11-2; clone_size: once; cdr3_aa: CASSLVTSGQGLRYGYTF
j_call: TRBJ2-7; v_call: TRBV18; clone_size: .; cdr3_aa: CASSDGTGVYEQYF
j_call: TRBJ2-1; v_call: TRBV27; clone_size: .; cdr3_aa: CASRFTGGEEQFF
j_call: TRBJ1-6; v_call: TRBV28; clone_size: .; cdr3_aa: CASSSGQEGSYNSPLHF
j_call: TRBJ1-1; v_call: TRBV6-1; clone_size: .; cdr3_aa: CASSAYRDGTEAFF
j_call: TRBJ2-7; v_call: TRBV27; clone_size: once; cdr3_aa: CASRVGGEQYF
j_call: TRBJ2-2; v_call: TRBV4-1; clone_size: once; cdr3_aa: CASTGYLGGTSTGELFF
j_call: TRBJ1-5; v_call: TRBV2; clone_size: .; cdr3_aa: CASSEARAGVGQPQHF
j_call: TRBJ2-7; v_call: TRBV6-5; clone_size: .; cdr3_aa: CASSDESGTYEQYF
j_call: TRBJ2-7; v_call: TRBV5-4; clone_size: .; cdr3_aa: CASTRDTGTYEQYF
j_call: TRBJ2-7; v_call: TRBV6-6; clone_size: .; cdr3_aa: CASSYSEGLREQYF
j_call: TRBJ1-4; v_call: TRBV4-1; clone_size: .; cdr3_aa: CASSRAPNEKLFF
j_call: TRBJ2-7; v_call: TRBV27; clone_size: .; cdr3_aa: CASAADTYEQYF
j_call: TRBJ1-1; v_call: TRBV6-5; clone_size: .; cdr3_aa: CASSYDPVTSEAFF
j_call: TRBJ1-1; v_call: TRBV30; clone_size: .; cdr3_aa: CAWSVGAEEAFF
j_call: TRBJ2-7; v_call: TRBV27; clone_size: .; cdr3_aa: CASKREGSGGYEQYF
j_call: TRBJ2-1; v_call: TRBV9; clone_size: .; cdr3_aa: CASSVESGTVYNEQFF
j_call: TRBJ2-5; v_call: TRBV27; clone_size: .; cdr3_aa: CASSLVGTGRYQETQYF
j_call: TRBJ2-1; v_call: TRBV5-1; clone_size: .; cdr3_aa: CASIMGSGGARYNEQFF
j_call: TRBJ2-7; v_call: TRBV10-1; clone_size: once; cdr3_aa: CASSEATGYEQYF
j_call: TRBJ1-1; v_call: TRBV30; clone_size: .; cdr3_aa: CAWSVEGPNTEAFF
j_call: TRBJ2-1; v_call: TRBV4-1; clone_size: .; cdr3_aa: CASSQDGNEQFF
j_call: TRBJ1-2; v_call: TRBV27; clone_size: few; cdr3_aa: CASSSGYGDGYTF
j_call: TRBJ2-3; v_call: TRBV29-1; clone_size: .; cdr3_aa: CSGIGVGTDTQYF
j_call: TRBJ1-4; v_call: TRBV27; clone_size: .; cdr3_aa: CASSPGTGEGKLFF
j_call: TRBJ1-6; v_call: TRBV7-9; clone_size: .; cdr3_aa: CASSLDSMSSPLHF
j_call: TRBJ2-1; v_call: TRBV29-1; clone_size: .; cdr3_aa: CSVPTTSGSYNEQFF
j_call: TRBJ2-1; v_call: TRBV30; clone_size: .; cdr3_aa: CAWSFLAGDNEQFF
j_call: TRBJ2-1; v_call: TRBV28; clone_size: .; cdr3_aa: CASSLNRGADNEQFF
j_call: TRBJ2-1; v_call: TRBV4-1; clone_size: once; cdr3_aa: CASSQRLGRVDEQFF
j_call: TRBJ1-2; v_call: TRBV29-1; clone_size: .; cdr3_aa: CSVEWAGHLANYGYTF
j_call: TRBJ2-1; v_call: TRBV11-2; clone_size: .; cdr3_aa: CASADGGEQFF
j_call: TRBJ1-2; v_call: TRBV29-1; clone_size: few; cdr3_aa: CSVPQGYGYTF
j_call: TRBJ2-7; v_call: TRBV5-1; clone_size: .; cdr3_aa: CASSLDQSYEQYF
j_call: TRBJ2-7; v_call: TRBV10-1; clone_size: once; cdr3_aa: CASSDSDTSYEQYF
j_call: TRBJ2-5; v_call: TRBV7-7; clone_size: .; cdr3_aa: CASSHGTLYQETQYF
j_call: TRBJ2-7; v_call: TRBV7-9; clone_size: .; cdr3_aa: CASSSPRGHEQYF
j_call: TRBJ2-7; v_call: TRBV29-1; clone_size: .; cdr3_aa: CSVEERGRAYEQYF
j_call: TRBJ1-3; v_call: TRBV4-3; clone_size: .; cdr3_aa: CASSQEGGGNTIYF
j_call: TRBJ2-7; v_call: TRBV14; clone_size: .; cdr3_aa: CASSQTGHSTYEQYF
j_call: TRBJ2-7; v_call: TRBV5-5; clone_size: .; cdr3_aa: CASIEGSYEQYF
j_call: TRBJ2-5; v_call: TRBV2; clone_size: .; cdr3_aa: CASSELEETQYF
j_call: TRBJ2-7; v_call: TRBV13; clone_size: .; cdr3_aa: CASSSGLAGPTGLYEQYF
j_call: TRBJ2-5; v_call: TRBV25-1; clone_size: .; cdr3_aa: CASSGAGGETQYF
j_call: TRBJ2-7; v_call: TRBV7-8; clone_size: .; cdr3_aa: CASTRDGEQYF